The sequence of this T cell receptor (beta chain) was determined in a study of shared clonotypes between healthy human individuals (dated by TCRdb to 2020 to 2021). As for the study more broadly: The cohort comprised two women and a few men aged 18 to 49 years. For each donor, three plates each were used for CD4 naive and CD4 memory, two plates were used for CD8 naive, and one plate was used for CD8 memory. The study deeply sequenced blood TCR repertoires of about five healthy adults to estimate repertoire size and the extent of clonotype sharing between individuals. Libraries were prepared and TCR repertoires were sequenced by different laboratories using diverse techniques, in order to increase sequencing depth and limit assay-specific biases. Each donor's leukapheresis produced roughly between roughly 0.85 and 9 billion PBMCs. The research as a whole found: Sharing across several donors was observed for approximately 4.6% of naive CD4, 3.5% of naive CD8, over 2% of memory CD4, and about 0.39% of memory CD8 clonotypes. Sampling was limited to blood, and TCR repertoires in tissue likely differ from TCR repertoires in blood. Rarefaction of sorted-subset datasets indicated incomplete sequencing despite the large sequencing depth. The small number of donors limited the genetic and exposure-history diversity represented. Clonotypes shared by all four sorted-subset donors showed higher generation probabilities than non-shared clonotypes. Naive subsets generally had larger estimated clonotype richness than memory subsets. Based on pairwise subsampling, the degree of clonotype sharing among donors was expected to be affected by sequencing depth.

The donors were healthy, HIV-negative adults with no recently reported acute infections or vaccinations. Every donor was a Caucasian adult residing in Nashville, Tennessee, USA. CD4+ T cells were enriched by magnetic negative selection, after which naive cells were positively selected on CD45RA and the negative fraction was taken as the memory subset. Blood was obtained by leukapheresis, after which PBMCs were separated by Ficoll-Histopaque density gradient centrifugation and cryopreserved in liquid nitrogen vapor phase. Analytical flow cytometry was used to check the purity and quantity of every magnetically sorted T cell population. Each sorted fraction had its genomic DNA isolated and then quantified by UV absorbance on a Nanodrop 2000c. CDR1 and CDR2 are read off the germline V gene (reference sequence) as MNHNY and SVGAGI. The CDR3 numbers 13 residues from cysteine through phenylalanine. CDR3 DNA only is kept here, 39 bases in frame from base 1. At the junction V is shortened by 9 bases and J by 3 bases, with 11 bases in between.

Using the deep immunoSEQ assay, multiplex PCR amplified TCR CDR3 regions from genomic DNA. For each cell subset, the extracted genomic DNA was distributed evenly across all wells of several immunoSEQ 96-well plates, and each plate served as one replicate. For sorted subsets, 200 to 250 ng of genomic DNA, equivalent to some 33,000 T cell genomes, went into each replicate PCR. Purified libraries were measured with a Qubit 3.0 fluorometer, size-checked on a Bioanalyzer 2100, and measured again with the KAPA Library Quantification kit. Every immunoSEQ 96-well plate was sequenced on a dedicated single-read 150-cycle Illumina NextSeq 550 flow cell. As for the authors' bioinformatics: The immunoSEQ output contained only junctional sequences without quality scores, so filtering could not match that applied to full-length reads. To assign V/J genes and CDR3, sequences were annotated against IMGT germline references using PyIR, a Python wrapper for IgBLAST v1.9. Reads were filtered out if the reads had weak V/J assignments (E-value above 1e-6), no CDR3, stop codons, out-of-frame junctions, or ambiguous translated residues. V3J clonotypes were defined by identical inferred V gene, J gene, and CDR3 amino acid sequence. To compute the percentage overlap between repertoires, the number of shared unique clonotypes was divided by the size of the smaller repertoire. Repertoire richness was assessed with RTK rarefaction, the Chao1 estimator, and Recon v2.1 estimates of unobserved clonotypes. For all TCRbeta clonotypes obtained by the gDNA method from a few donors, generation probabilities were computed with OLGA. TCRdb limited this immuneACCESS table to in-frame rearrangements with V and J called. A share of clones is missing; checked studies link under half to unresolved V genes, and the rest is unexplained. D and trimming were read from the DNA, whereas the V and J calls and clone size are those reported in that table. This sample lists about 2.4 million clones; approximately 93% were detected once. The top ten clones comprise 0.36% of the sample.

As to this clone: The antigen this receptor binds is unknown. Within one base of it there is no much larger clone, and no base qualities were kept.

The sequence is built from TRBV6-6 and TRBJ1-4; too little of a D gene remains to name it. Sequenced material: naive CD4+ T cells from PBMCs. The sample's cell subset or site label, in plain terms: CD45RA+ positively selected. This TCR derives from a man aged 18 to 29 in good health. Some clones in this sample may be carry-over from other donors' samples. CDR3 sequence: CASGKRANEKLFF. The DNA sequence is as follows: TGTGCCAGTGGGAAGAGGGCTAATGAAAAACTGTTTTTT.